The entry below describes one T cell receptor (beta chain). CDR3 length: 19 amino acids. Germline V gene data show CDR1 as MGHRA and CDR2 as YSYEKL. The J segment lost 0 bases and the V segment lost 0 bases, leaving 8 bases of the junction unmatched. The sample belongs to a study of control samples from healthy donors and cancer patients. Method: immunoSEQ multiplex PCR; TCRdb's copy keeps in-frame clones and lacks some. The repertoire has roughly 95,000 clones, 80% to 95% of them found once; the top ten carry 0.92%. The receptor's source is a woman aged 25 to 39 in good health. The V gene is TRBV4-1, the J gene TRBJ2-6; 7 nucleotides match TRBD1. The sequenced sample consisted of blood. The CDR3 DNA reads TGCGCCAGCAGCCAAGATGGGACAGTCAGAACCTCTGGGGCCAACGTCCTGACTTTC. It translates to CASSQDGTVRTSGANVLTF.